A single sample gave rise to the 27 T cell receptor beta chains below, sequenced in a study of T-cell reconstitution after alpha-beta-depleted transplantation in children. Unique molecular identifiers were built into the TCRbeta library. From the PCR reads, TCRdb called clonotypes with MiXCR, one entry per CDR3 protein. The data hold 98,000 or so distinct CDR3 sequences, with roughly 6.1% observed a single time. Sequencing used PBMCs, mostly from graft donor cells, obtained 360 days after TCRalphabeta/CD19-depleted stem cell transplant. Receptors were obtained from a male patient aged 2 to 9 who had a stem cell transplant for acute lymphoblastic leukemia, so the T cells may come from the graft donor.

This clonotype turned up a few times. CDR3 in DNA: TGTGCCAGCAGCCTACGGACGGCCCAAGAGACCCAGTACTTC. This codes for CASSLRTAQETQYF. V is TRBV7-9 and J is TRBJ2-5; D is undetermined. V was clipped by 5 bases and J by 1 base, with 11 bases between them. The germline CDR1 and CDR2 sequences are SEHNR and FQNEAQ (reference sequence). CDR3 length: 14 amino acids. The full variable domain, in which reference TRBV7-9 and TRBJ2-5 provide the parts outside the CDR3, is DTGVSQNPRHKITKRGQNVTFRCDPISEHNRLYWYRQTLGQGPEFLTYFQNEAQLEKSRLLSDRFSAERPKGSFSTLEIQRTEQGDSAMYLCASSLRTAQETQYFGPGTRLLVL.

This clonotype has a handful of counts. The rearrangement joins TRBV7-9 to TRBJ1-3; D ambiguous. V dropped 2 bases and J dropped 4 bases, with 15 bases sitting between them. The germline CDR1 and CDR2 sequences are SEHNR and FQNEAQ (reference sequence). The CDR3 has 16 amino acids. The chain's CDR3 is CASSLSNRPWGNTIYF. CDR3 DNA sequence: TGTGCCAGCAGCTTAAGTAACCGCCCTTGGGGAAACACCATATATTTT.

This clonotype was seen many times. The CDR3 DNA reads as TGTGCCAGCAGCTTAGAGCCGGACACTTACAATGAGCAGTTCTTC. Encoded protein: CASSLEPDTYNEQFF. The gene calls are TRBV7-2 and TRBJ2-1, with D perhaps TRBD1 (5 bases). Looked up from germline, CDR1 is SGHTA and CDR2 is FQGNSA. This CDR3 is built from 15 residues. V was pared by 1 base and J by 4 bases, with 11 bases between.

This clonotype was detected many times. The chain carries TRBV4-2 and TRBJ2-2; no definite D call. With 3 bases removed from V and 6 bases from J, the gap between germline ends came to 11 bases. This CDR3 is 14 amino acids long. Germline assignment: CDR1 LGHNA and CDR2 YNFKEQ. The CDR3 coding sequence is TGTGCCAGCAGCCACCCGAAGATGTCCGGGGAGCTGTTTTTT. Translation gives CASSHPKMSGELFF.

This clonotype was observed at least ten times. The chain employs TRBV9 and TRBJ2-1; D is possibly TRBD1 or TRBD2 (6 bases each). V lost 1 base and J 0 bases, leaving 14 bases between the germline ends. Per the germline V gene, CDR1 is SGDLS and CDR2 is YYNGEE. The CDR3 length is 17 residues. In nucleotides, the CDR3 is TGTGCCAGCAGCGTATTCCCCCGGGGGCCCTCCTACAATGAGCAGTTCTTC. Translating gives CASSVFPRGPSYNEQFF.

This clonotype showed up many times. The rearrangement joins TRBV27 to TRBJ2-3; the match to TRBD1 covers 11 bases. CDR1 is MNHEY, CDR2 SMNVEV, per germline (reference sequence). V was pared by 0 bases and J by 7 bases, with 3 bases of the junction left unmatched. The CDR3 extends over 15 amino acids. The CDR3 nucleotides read TGTGCCAGCAGTTTATCGGACAGGGGGCTGTATACGCAGTATTTT. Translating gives CASSLSDRGLYTQYF.

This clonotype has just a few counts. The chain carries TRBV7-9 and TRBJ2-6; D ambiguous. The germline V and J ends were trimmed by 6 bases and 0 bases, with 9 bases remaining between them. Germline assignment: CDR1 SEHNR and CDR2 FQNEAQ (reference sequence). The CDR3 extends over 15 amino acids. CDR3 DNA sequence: TGTGCCAGCAGTACCCGGCACTCTGGGGCCAACGTCCTGACTTTC. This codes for CASSTRHSGANVLTF.

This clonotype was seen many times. The chain's CDR3 is CSVWWTSGEQYF. CDR3 nucleotides: TGCAGCGTTTGGTGGACGTCGGGGGAGCAGTACTTC. The chain recombines TRBV29-1 with TRBJ2-7, with TRBD2 as a possible D gene (5 bases). This CDR3 spans 12 amino acids. With 5 bases removed from V and 7 bases from J, the gap between germline ends came to 15 bases. Germline V gene sequence: CDR1 SQVTM, CDR2 ANQGSEA.

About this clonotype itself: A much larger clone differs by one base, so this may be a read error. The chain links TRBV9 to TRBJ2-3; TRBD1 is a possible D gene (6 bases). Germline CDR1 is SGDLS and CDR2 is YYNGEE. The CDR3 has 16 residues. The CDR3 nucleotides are TGTGCCGGCAGCGCCGCGAGTAGGGGGTCCACAGATACGCAGTATTTT. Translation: CAGSAASRGSTDTQYF.

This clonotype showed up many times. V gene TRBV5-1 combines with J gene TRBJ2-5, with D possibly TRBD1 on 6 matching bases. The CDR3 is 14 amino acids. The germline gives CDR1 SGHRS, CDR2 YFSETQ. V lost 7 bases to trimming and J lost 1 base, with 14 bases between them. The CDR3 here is CASGRTVIQETQYF. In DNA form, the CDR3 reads TGCGCCAGCGGTCGGACAGTTATCCAAGAGACCCAGTACTTC.

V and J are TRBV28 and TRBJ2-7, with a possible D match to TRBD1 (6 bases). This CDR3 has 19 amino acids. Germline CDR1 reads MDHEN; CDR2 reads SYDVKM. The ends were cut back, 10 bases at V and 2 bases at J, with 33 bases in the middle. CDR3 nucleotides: TGTGCCATCAGCCCCGGGCTCATATCACAGGGATGGCCTACCTACGAGCAGTACTTC. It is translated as CAISPGLISQGWPTYEQYF.

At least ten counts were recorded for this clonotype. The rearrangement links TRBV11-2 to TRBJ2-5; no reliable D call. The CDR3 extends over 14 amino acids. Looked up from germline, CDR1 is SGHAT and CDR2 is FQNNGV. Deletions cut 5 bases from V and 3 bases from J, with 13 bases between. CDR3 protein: CASSLNYPKETQYF. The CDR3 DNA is TGTGCCAGCAGCCTTAACTATCCGAAAGAGACCCAGTACTTC.

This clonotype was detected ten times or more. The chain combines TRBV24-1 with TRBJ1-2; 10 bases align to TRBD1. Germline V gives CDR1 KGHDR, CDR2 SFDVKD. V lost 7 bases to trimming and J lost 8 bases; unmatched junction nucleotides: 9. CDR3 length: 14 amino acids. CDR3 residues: CATSGQGEPGGYTF. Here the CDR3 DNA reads TGTGCCACCAGCGGACAGGGGGAGCCCGGGGGCTACACCTTC.

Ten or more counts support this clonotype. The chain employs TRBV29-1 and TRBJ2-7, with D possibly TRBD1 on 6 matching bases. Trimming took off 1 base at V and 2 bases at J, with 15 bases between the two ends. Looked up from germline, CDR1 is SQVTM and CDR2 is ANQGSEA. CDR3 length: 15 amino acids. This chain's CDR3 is CSVEANPTGTYEQYF. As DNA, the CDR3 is TGCAGCGTTGAAGCCAACCCGACAGGTACCTACGAGCAGTACTTC.

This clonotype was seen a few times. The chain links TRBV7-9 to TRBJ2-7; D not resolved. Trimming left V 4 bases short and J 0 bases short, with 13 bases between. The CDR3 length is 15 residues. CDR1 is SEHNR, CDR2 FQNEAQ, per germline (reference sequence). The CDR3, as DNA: TGTGCCAGCAGCTCTCCTTCGGTCCCCTCCTACGAGCAGTACTTC. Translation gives CASSSPSVPSYEQYF.

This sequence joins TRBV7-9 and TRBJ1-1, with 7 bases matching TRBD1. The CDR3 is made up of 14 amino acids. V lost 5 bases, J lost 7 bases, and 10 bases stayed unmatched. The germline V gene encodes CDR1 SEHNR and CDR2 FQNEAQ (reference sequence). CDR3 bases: TGTGCCAGCAGCACTTGGACAGGACGCAGTGAAGCTTTCTTT. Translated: CASSTWTGRSEAFF.

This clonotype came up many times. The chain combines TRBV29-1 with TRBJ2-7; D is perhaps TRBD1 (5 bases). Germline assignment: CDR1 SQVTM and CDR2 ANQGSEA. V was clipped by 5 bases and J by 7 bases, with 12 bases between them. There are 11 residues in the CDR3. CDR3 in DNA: TGCAGCGTTATCAGGGTAGGGGAGCAGTACTTC. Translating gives CSVIRVGEQYF.

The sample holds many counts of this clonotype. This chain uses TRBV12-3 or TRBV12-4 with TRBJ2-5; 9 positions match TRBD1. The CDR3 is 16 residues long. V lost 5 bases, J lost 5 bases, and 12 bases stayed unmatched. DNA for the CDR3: TGTGCCAGCAGTCCGGGACAGGGACCCAATTGGGAGACCCAGTACTTC. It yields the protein CASSPGQGPNWETQYF.

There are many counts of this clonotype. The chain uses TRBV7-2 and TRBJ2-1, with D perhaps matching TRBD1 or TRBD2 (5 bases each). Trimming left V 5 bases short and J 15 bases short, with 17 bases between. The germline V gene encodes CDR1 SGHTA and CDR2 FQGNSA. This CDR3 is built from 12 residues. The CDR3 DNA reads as TGTGCCAGCAGCCTAAACGAGGGTGGGGGGTTCTTC. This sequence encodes CASSLNEGGGFF. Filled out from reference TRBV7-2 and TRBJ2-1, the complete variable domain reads GAGVSQSPSNKVTEKGKDVELRCDPISGHTALYWYRQSLGQGLEFLIYFQGNSAPDKSGLPSDRFSAERTGGSVSTLTIQRTQQEDSAVYLCASSLNEGGGFFGPGTRLTVL.

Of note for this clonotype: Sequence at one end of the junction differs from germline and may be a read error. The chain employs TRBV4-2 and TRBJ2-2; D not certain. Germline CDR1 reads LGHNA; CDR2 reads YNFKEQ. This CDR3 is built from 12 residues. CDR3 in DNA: TGTGCCAGCAGCCAAGTTACCGAGGAGCTGTTTTTT. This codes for CASSQVTEELFF.

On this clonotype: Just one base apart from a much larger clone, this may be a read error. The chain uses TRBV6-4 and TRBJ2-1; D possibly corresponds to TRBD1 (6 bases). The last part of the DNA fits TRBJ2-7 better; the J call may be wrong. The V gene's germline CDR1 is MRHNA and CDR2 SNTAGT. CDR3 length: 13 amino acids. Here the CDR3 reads CASSDTGYNEQYF. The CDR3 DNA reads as TGTGCCAGCAGTGACACAGGGTACAATGAGCAGTACTTC.

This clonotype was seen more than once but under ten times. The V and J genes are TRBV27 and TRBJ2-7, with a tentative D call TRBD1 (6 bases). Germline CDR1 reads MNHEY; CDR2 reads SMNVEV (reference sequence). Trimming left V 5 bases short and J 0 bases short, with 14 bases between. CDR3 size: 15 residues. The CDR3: CASSPRGASSYEQYF. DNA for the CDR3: TGTGCCAGCAGTCCCAGGGGCGCAAGCTCCTACGAGCAGTACTTC.

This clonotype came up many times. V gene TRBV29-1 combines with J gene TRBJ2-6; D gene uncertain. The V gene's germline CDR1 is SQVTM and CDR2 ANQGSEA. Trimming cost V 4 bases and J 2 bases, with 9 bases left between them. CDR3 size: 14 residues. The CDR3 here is CSVVLTAGANVLTF. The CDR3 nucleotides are TGCAGCGTTGTCTTAACGGCTGGGGCCAACGTCCTGACTTTC.

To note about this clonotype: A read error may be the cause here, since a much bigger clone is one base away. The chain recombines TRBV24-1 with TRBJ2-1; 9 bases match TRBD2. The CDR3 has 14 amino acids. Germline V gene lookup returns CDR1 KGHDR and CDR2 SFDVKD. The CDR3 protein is CSTSGSGSINEQFF. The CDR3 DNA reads TGTTCCACCAGTGGTAGCGGGAGTATAAATGAGCAGTTCTTC.

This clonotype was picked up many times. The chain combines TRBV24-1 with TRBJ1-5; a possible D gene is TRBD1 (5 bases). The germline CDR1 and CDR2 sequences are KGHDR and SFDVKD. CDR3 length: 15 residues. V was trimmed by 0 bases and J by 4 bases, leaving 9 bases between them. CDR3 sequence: CATSDLGGPNQPQHF. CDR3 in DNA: TGTGCCACCAGTGATTTGGGGGGACCGAATCAGCCCCAGCATTTT.

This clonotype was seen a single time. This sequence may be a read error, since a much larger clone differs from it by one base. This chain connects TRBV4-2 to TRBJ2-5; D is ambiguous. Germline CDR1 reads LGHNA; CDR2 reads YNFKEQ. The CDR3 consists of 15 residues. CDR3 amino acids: CASSLRPVTKDTQYF. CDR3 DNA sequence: TGTGCCAGCAGCCTCCGACCAGTAACTAAAGATACCCAGTACTTC.

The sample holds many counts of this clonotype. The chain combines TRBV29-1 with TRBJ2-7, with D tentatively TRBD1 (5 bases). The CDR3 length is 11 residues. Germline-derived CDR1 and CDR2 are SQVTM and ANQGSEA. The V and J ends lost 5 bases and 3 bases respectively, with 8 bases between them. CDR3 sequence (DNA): TGCAGCGTTACAGGAAACTACGAGCAGTACTTC. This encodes CSVTGNYEQYF.